This paragraph covers one T cell receptor beta chain sequence. Its specificity is not known. At one boundary the junction diverges from the germline segment, which might be a read error. The data were taken from a study of blood T cells in healthy people across ages. Whole-study results and caveats: Calculation of diversity from one million T cells yielded estimates considered to be underestimates.

Primed by a sample-barcoded 5' primer and a J-beta primer mix, a second PCR proceeded for 7 to 11 cycles. Each of the cDNA molecules was tagged by a template-switch adaptor with 12 random nucleotides. TCRdb independently ran MiXCR on the 5' RACE reads; one entry per CDR3 protein. There are some 1.6 million distinct CDR3 sequences in the sample; about 31% occur only once, and roughly 10% lies in the top ten. Germline V lookup: CDR1 SGHRS, CDR2 YFSETQ. The CDR3 has 14 residues. The sequenced material came from blood. The TCR sequence derives from a woman aged 25 to 45 in good health. The rearrangement uses TRBV5-1 and TRBJ1-2; tentative D call: TRBD1 (5 bases). CDR3 region: CASSLTTVSAGHTF. The DNA of the CDR3 is TGCGCCAGCAGCTTAACGACAGTTTCGGCTGGCCACACCTTC. Full variable domain (outside the CDR3, taken from reference TRBV5-1 and TRBJ1-2): KAGVTQTPRYLIKTRGQQVTLSCSPISGHRSVSWYQQTPGQGLQFLFEYFSETQRNKGNFPGRFSGRQFSNSRSEMNVSTLELGDSALYLCASSLTTVSAGHTFGSGTRLTVV.